This TCR beta chain was captured by sequencing in a study of T cells in Graves' hyperthyroidism and ophthalmopathy. General observations from the study: Among clonotypes expanded in thyroid above 0.001, most were also found in blood.

TCR beta CDR3 sequences were amplified from RNA transcripts. When the TCR CDR3 underwent first-round RT-PCR, the HTBI primer set was used. TCRdb analysed the multiplex PCR reads with MiXCR anew, one entry per CDR3 protein. Of more than 550,000 distinct CDR3 sequences in the sample, around 16% were seen once. The germline CDR1 and CDR2 sequences are SNHLY and FYNNEI. V was pared by 3 bases and J by 5 bases, with 4 bases of the junction left unmatched. CDR3 length equals 14 residues. No ophthalmopathy progression within 18 months constituted stable Graves' hyperthyroidism. Those with hyperthyroidism were 18 to 65 years old, newly diagnosed, and ill for under 2 months. Every diagnosis used clinical symptoms, serum thyroxine and TRAb, thyroid ultrasound and orbital computed tomography. This clonotype was recorded at least ten times. As yet, its antigen is unknown.

This TCR came from a man aged 45-65 years with Graves' hyperthyroidism. The chain employs TRBV2 and TRBJ1-5, with 7 bases lining up with TRBD1. The specimen sequenced was blood. The CDR3 coding sequence is TGTGCCAGCAGTGATTCCAGGGGGGATCAGCCCCAGCATTTT. Translated, it gives CASSDSRGDQPQHF.